These T cell receptor beta chains were read from a single sample in a study of CD8+ T cells in alopecia areata. Using immunoSEQ multiplex PCR, the repertoire was profiled, and TCRdb retains in-frame clones only, with some absent. Among approximately 110,000 clones listed, 45% to 65% were seen once. The specimen was CD4+ T cells sorted from blood, collected at week 24, from a patient treated with tofacitinib. The receptors shown here come from a human donor with alopecia areata. Each CDR3 is given without its conserved first and last residue. D genes are given only for firm matches.

V gene	D gene	J gene	CDR3 protein
TRBV9	NA	TRBJ1-6	ASSVGQPDPHSPLH
TRBV10-3	NA	TRBJ2-4	AISESSRDIQY
TRBV7-2	NA	TRBJ1-5	ASSGGNNQPQH
TRBV29-1	NA	TRBJ2-3	SVQQGASRRDTQY
TRBV27	NA	TRBJ2-7	ASRAAAGKQY
TRBV5-1	TRBD1	TRBJ1-5	ASSSGTGKNQPQH
TRBV6-5	NA	TRBJ2-3	ASSSGQSDTQY
TRBV29-1	NA	TRBJ1-6	SVKEEGNSPLH
TRBV7-2	NA	TRBJ2-1	ASSSPRPDNEQF
TRBV7-2	TRBD1	TRBJ2-4	ASSRPVGGGYIQY
TRBV7-9	NA	TRBJ1-6	ASSFSLQGSSPLH
TRBV4-3	TRBD2	TRBJ2-1	ASSHQAGGEQF
TRBV18	NA	TRBJ2-7	ASSQVYEQY
TRBV9	NA	TRBJ1-2	ASSQSNYGYT
TRBV25-1	TRBD1	TRBJ1-1	ASSEYGTDEAF
TRBV19	NA	TRBJ1-2	ASSIGPGIDGYT
TRBV7-2	NA	TRBJ2-5	ASSLSVQETQY
TRBV21-1	NA	TRBJ1-2	ASLVSRGRLGYT
TRBV5-1	TRBD2	TRBJ2-3	ASSFDSSGGATDTQY
TRBV18	TRBD1	TRBJ1-3	ASSTGTVGGNTIY
TRBV10-3	NA	TRBJ1-6	AISGGNSPLH
TRBV2	NA	TRBJ1-2	ASSPAGARDYGYT
TRBV5-1	NA	TRBJ1-6	ASSPDRYSPLH
TRBV29-1	TRBD1	TRBJ2-7	SARQGRDEQY
TRBV5-4	TRBD1	TRBJ2-5	ASSFPGQGRETQY
TRBV4-3	NA	TRBJ1-5	ASSQEVSFSNQPQH
TRBV25-1	TRBD1	TRBJ1-4	ASRTGGNEKLF
TRBV15	NA	TRBJ2-7	ATSRFQGGEQY
TRBV2	NA	TRBJ1-1	ASSESVGTEAF
TRBV30	NA	TRBJ1-6	AWSEGGGSPLH
TRBV7-6	NA	TRBJ1-1	ASSLGPGAQNTEAF
TRBV30	NA	TRBJ2-1	AWSARFPYNEQF
TRBV2	NA	TRBJ1-1	ASSAPDTEAF
TRBV15	NA	TRBJ1-1	ATSRDALVTEAF
TRBV30	NA	TRBJ1-1	AWSVQLEAF
TRBV25-1	TRBD1	TRBJ2-5	ASSPRSRQGGQETQY
TRBV4-1	NA	TRBJ2-7	ASSQGSGGIYEQY
TRBV29-1	TRBD1	TRBJ1-2	SVGTGGGSGYT
TRBV5-1	TRBD2	TRBJ2-5	ASSFGTSGGETQY
TRBV29-1	NA	TRBJ1-2	SVAFLYGYT
TRBV7-3	NA	TRBJ1-1	ASSQGRRNTEAF
TRBV7-9	TRBD1	TRBJ2-7	ASSIGQGSGVQY
TRBV18	TRBD2	TRBJ2-3	ASSPGLADTQY
TRBV10-3	NA	TRBJ1-6	AISAADTRPPLH
TRBV30	NA	TRBJ2-7	AWSAILEQY
TRBV6-5	TRBD1	TRBJ1-2	AVGRQGSFDGYT
TRBV2	NA	TRBJ1-5	ASSEPRGIGNQPQH
TRBV29-1	NA	TRBJ1-2	SVLLDRSNRGYT
TRBV18	NA	TRBJ2-2	ASSPPGTGELF
TRBV29-1	NA	TRBJ2-4	SVDQSQNIQY
TRBV6-5	TRBD1	TRBJ1-2	ASRKTGAQGYT
TRBV2	TRBD1	TRBJ2-5	ASTGDRDRWAQY
TRBV29-1	NA	TRBJ2-7	SAEGQGYEQY